Described below is a single T cell receptor (beta chain) sequence and its context. This sample was taken from a study of blood T cell repertoires in COVID-19. In the original workflow: Scientists estimated how many nucleated cells there were by amplifying reference gene primers. Produced via immunoSEQ multiplex PCR; TCRdb's table is partial and in-frame only. V and J calls and clone size follow that table, whereas D and trimming were derived from the DNA. This table holds around 93,000 clones, about four fifths found once. The CDR3 extends over 12 amino acids. Germline V gives CDR1 SGHNT, CDR2 YYREEE (reference sequence). V dropped 2 bases and J dropped 4 bases, with 5 bases sitting between them.

This TCR was sampled from a woman aged 80 or older with acute or convalescent COVID-19. The source material was peripheral blood. The chain has TRBV5-4 and TRBJ2-3; no clear D. The DNA for the CDR3 is TGTGCCAGCAGCTTAAGCGCAGATACGCAGTATTTT. This codes for CASSLSADTQYF.